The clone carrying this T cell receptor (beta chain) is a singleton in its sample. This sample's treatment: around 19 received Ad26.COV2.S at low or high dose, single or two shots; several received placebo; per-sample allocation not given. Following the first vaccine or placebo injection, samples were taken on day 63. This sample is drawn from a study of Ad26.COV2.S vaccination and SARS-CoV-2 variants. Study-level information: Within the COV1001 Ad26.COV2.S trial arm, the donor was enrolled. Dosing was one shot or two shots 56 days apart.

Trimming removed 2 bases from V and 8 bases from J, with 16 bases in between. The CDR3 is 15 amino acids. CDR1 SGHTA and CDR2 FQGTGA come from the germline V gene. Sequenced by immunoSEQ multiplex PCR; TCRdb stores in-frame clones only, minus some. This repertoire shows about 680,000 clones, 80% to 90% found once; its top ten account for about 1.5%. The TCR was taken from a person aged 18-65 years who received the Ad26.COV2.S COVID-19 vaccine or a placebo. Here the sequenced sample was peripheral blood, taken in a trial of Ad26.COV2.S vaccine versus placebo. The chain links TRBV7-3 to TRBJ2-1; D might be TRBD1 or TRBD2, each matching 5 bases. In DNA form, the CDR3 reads TGTGCCAGCAGCTTAGAACTAGTTATGGGGCATGAGCAGTTCTTC. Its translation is CASSLELVMGHEQFF. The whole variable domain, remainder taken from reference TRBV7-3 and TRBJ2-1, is GAGVSQTPSNKVTEKGKYVELRCDPISGHTALYWYRQSLGQGPEFLIYFQGTGAADDSGLPNDRFFAVRPEGSVSTLKIQRTERGDSAVYLCASSLELVMGHEQFFGPGTRLTVL.